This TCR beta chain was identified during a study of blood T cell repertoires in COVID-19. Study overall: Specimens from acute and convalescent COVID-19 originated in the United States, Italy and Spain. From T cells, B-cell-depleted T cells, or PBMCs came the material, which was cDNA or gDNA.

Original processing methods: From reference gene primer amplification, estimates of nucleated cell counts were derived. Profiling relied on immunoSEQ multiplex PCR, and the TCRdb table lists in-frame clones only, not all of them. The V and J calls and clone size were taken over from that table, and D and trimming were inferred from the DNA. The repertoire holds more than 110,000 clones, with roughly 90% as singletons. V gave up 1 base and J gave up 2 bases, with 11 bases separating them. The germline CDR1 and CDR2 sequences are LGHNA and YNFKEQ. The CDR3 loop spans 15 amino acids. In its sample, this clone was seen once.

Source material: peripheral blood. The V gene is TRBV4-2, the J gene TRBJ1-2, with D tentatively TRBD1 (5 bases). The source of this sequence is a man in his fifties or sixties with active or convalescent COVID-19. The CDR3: CASSQGRQYNYGYTF. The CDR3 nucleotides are TGTGCCAGCAGCCAAGGAAGACAGTACAACTATGGCTACACCTTC.